These T cell receptor beta chains were read from a single sample in a study of cytomegalovirus exposure and HLA in healthy donors. Libraries were prepared by immunoSEQ multiplex PCR; TCRdb keeps only in-frame clonotypes and omits some of them. The table includes approximately 150,000 clones, about four fifths detected once. The source material was PBMCs. Source of these receptors: a woman in her twenties or thirties in good health and CMV-seropositive. Both conserved end residues are part of each CDR3. The D gene is left open where the match is weak. Not every row has a clone size; where given, it reads once, few, many or a size class.

TRBV6-1	TRBJ2-5	few	-	14	CASSETELQETQYF	TGTGCCAGCAGTGAAACAGAGTTACAAGAGACCCAGTACTTC
TRBV5-5	TRBJ2-1	-	TRBD2	11	CASGTSGEQFF	TGTGCCAGCGGTACTAGCGGTGAGCAGTTCTTC
TRBV9	TRBJ1-6	-	-	19	CASSPKVTTPSAYNSPLHF	TGTGCCAGCAGCCCCAAAGTCACGACTCCGAGCGCCTATAATTCACCCCTCCACTTT
TRBV19	TRBJ2-7	few	-	13	CASGRGGLNEQYF	TGTGCCAGCGGGAGAGGGGGCCTCAACGAGCAGTACTTC
TRBV9	TRBJ2-5	-	-	12	CASSVAGETQYF	TGTGCCAGCAGCGTAGCGGGAGAGACCCAGTACTTC
TRBV30	TRBJ2-7	few	TRBD2	13	CAWRIAGLEEQYF	TGTGCCTGGAGAATAGCGGGGCTGGAAGAGCAGTACTTC
TRBV2	TRBJ1-2	-	-	14	CAIKRGGQGYGYTF	TGTGCCATCAAAAGGGGGGGACAAGGCTATGGCTACACCTTC
TRBV7-3	TRBJ1-2	once	TRBD1	14	CASSLSDRGGGYTF	TGTGCCAGCAGCTTATCAGACAGGGGAGGAGGCTACACCTTC
TRBV9	TRBJ2-7	-	TRBD1	15	CASSVRLDRGYEQYF	TGTGCCAGCAGCGTAAGGCTAGACAGGGGCTACGAGCAGTACTTC
TRBV28	TRBJ2-3	-	-	12	CASTPGTDTQYF	TGTGCCAGCACTCCCGGGACAGATACGCAGTATTTT
TRBV7-2	TRBJ2-2	-	-	13	CASSFANTGELFF	TGTGCCAGCAGCTTCGCGAACACCGGGGAGCTGTTTTTT
TRBV9	TRBJ1-5	once	-	15	CASSVGGQANQPQHF	TGTGCCAGCAGCGTAGGAGGGCAGGCCAATCAGCCCCAGCATTTT
TRBV9	TRBJ1-5	-	TRBD1	14	CASSAGTDNQPQHF	TGTGCCAGCAGCGCCGGGACAGACAATCAGCCCCAGCATTTT
TRBV5-1	TRBJ1-1	-	-	14	CASSLATVNTEAFF	TGCGCCAGCAGCTTAGCAACGGTAAACACTGAAGCTTTCTTT
TRBV9	TRBJ2-1	once	-	13	CASSVGVPDEQFF	TGTGCCAGCAGCGTAGGTGTCCCCGATGAGCAGTTCTTC
TRBV27	TRBJ1-1	once	-	13	CASSLGRNTEAFF	TGTGCCAGCAGTTTGGGGCGGAACACTGAAGCTTTCTTT
TRBV7-6	TRBJ2-1	-	TRBD2	12	CASSFGGVEQFF	TGTGCCAGCAGCTTTGGGGGGGTCGAGCAGTTCTTC
TRBV4-3	TRBJ2-3	-	-	14	CASSQEAGTDTQYF	TGCGCCAGCAGCCAAGAGGCGGGCACAGATACGCAGTATTTT
TRBV5-6	TRBJ1-1	-	-	13	CASSPHRGREAFF	TGTGCCAGCAGCCCCCATCGGGGTCGCGAAGCTTTCTTT
TRBV5-6	TRBJ2-1	-	TRBD1	16	CASSLAPGGLINEQFF	TGTGCCAGCAGCTTGGCTCCAGGGGGCCTTATCAATGAGCAGTTCTTC